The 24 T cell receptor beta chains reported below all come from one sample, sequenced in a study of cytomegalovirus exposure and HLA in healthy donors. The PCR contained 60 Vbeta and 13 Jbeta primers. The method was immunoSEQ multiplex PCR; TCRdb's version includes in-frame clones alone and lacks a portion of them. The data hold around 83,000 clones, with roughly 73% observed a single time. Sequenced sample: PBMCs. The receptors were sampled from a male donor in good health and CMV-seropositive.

CDR3 residues: CASSPDRGARKTQYF. CDR3 nucleotide sequence: TGTGCCAGCAGCCCGGACAGGGGAGCGCGAAAGACCCAGTACTTC. This chain joins TRBV5-4 and TRBJ2-5, with 9 bases fitting TRBD1. Germline-derived CDR1 and CDR2 are SGHNT and YYREEE (reference sequence). The CDR3 runs 15 residues. J gave up 6 bases and V 4 bases, and 10 bases lay outside the gene matches.

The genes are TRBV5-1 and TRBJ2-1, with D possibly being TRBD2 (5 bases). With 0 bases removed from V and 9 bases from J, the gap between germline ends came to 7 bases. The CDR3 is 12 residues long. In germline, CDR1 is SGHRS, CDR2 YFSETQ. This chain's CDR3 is CASSLVAGEQFF. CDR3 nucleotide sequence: TGCGCCAGCAGCTTGGTCGCGGGTGAGCAGTTCTTC.

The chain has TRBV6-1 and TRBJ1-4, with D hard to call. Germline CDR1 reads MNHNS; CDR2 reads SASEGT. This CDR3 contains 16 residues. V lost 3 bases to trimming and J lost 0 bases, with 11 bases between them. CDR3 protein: CASSEKYRATNEKLFF. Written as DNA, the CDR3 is TGTGCCAGCAGTGAGAAATACAGAGCAACTAATGAAAAACTGTTTTTT.

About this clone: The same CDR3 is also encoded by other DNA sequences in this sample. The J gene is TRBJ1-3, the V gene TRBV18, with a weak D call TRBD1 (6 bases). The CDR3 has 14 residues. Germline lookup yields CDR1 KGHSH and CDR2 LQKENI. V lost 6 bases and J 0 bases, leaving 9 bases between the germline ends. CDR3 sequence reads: CASSLDSSGNTIYF. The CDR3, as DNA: TGTGCCAGCTCGCTGGACAGCTCTGGAAACACCATATATTTT.

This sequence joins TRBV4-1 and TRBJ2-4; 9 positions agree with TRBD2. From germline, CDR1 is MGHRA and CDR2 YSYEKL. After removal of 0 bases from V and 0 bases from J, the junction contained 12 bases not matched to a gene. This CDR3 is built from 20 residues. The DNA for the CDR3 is TGCGCCAGCAGCCAAGATTTCGGCGGGAGGGCCTCGGGAGCCAAAAACATTCAGTACTTC. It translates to CASSQDFGGRASGAKNIQYF.

This CDR3 is CASGQSGNTGELFF. CDR3 DNA sequence: TGTGCTAGTGGTCAGAGCGGGAACACCGGGGAGCTGTTTTTT. The V and J genes are TRBV12-5 and TRBJ2-2; tentatively, D is TRBD2 (5 bases). CDR3 length equals 14 residues. Per germline, CDR1 LGHNT and CDR2 FRNRAP. Trimming left V 5 bases short and J 1 base short, with 8 bases between.

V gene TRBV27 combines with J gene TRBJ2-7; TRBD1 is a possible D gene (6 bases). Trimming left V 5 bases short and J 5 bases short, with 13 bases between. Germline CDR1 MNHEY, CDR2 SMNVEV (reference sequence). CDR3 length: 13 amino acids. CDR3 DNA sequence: TGTGCCAGCAGTGGGACACAGGGCCACGAGCAGTACTTC. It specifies CASSGTQGHEQYF.

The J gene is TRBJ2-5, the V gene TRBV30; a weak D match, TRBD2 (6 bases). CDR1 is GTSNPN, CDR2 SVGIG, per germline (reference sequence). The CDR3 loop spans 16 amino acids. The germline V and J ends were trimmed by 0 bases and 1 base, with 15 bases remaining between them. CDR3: CAWSVRRVGAQETQYF. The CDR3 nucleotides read TGTGCCTGGAGTGTACGGAGGGTTGGGGCCCAAGAGACCCAGTACTTC.

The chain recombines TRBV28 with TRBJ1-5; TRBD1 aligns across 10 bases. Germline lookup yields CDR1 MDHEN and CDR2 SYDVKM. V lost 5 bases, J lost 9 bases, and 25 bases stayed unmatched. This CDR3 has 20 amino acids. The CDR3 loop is CASSPHLPGQGRSGSWPQHF. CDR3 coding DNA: TGTGCCAGCAGTCCACATCTACCGGGACAGGGGCGCAGCGGGTCTTGGCCCCAGCATTTT.

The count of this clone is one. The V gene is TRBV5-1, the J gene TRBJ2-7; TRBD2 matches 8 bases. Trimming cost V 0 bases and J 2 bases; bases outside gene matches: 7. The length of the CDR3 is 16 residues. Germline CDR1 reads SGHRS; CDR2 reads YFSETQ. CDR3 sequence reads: CASSLDSGSSTYEQYF. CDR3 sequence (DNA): TGCGCCAGCAGCTTGGACAGCGGGAGTTCAACCTACGAGCAGTACTTC.

The CDR3 here is CASSPAGSPSNEQFF. In DNA form, the CDR3 reads TGTGCCAGCAGCCCAGCCGGGAGCCCTAGTAATGAGCAGTTCTTC. The genes are TRBV7-9 and TRBJ2-1; D perhaps matches TRBD2 (6 bases). The CDR3 covers 15 residues. V lost 5 bases, J lost 7 bases, and 18 bases lay in between. CDR1 and CDR2 from the germline V gene are SEHNR and FQNEAQ (reference sequence). Variable domain in full (rest from reference TRBV7-9 and TRBJ2-1): DTGVSQNPRHKITKRGQNVTFRCDPISEHNRLYWYRQTLGQGPEFLTYFQNEAQLEKSRLLSDRFSAERPKGSFSTLEIQRTEQGDSAMYLCASSPAGSPSNEQFFGPGTRLTVL.

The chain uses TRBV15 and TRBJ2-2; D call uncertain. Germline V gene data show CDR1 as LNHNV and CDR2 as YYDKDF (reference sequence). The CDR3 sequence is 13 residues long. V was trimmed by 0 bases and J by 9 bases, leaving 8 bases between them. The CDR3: CATSRERVWELFF. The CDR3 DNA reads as TGTGCCACCAGCAGAGAGCGAGTTTGGGAGCTGTTTTTT.

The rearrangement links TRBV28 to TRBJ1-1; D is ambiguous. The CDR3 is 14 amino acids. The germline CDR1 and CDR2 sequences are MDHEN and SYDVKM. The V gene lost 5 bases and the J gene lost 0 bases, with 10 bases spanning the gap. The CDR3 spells CASSAGLLNTEAFF. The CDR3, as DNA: TGTGCCAGCAGTGCCGGTCTTTTGAACACTGAAGCTTTCTTT.

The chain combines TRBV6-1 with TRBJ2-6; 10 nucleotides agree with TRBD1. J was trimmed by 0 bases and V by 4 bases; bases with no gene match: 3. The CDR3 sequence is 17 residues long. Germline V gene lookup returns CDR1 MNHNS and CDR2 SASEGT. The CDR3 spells CASSAGTGASGANVLTF. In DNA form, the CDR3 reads TGTGCCAGCAGTGCCGGGACAGGGGCCTCTGGGGCCAACGTCCTGACTTTC.

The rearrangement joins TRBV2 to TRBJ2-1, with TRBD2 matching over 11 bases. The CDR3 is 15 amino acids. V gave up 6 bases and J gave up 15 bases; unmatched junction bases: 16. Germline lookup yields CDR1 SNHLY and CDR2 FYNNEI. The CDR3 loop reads CASSGPGLAERVLFF. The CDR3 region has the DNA TGTGCCAGCAGCGGCCCGGGACTAGCGGAGCGGGTGTTGTTCTTC.

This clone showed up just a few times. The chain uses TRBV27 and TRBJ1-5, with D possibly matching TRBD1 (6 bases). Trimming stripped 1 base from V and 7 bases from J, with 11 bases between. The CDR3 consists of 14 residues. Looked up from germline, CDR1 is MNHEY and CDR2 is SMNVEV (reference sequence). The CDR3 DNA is TGTGCCAGCAGTTTATTCCCAGGGGTCCAGCCCCAGCATTTT. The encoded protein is CASSLFPGVQPQHF.

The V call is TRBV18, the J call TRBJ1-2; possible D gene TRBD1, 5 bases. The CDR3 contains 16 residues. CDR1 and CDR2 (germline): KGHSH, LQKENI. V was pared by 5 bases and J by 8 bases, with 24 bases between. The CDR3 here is CASSSQARAEDHGYTF. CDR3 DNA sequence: TGTGCCAGCTCATCACAGGCCCGAGCCGAGGATCACGGCTACACCTTC. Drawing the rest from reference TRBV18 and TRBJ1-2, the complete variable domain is NAGVMQNPRHLVRRRGQEARLRCSPMKGHSHVYWYRQLPEEGLKFMVYLQKENIIDESGMPKERFSAEFPKEGPSILRIQQVVRGDSAAYFCASSSQARAEDHGYTFGSGTRLTVV.

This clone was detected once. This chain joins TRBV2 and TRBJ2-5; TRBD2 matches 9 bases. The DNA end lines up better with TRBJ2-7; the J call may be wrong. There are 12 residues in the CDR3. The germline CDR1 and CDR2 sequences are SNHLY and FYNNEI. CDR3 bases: TGTGCCAGCAGCGCGGGAGGGTACGAGCAGTACTTC. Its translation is CASSAGGYEQYF.

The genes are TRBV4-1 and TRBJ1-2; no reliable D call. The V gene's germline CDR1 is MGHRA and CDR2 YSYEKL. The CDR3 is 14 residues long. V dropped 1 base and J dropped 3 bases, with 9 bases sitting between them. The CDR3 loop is CASSQVLGDYGYTF. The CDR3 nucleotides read TGCGCCAGCAGCCAAGTTCTGGGAGACTATGGCTACACCTTC.

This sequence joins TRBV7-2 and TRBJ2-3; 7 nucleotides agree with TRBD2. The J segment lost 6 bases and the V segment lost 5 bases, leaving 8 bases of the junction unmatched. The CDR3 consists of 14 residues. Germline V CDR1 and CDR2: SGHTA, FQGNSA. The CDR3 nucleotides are TGTGCCAGCAGCCCTTCAAACGGGGGGGATACGCAGTATTTT. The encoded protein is CASSPSNGGDTQYF.

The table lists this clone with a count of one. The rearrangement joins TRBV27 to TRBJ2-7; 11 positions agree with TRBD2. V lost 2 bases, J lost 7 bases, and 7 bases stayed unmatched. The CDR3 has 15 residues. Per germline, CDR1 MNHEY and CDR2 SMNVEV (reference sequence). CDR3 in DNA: TGTGCCAGCAGTTTAGGGCTAGCGGGAGGTGAAGAGCAGTACTTC. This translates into CASSLGLAGGEEQYF.

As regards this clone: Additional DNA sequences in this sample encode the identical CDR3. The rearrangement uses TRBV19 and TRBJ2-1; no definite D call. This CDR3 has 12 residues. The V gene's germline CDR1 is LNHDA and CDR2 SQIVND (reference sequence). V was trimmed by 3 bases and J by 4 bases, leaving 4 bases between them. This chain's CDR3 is CASSIPYNEQFF. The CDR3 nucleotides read TGTGCCAGTAGTATCCCTTACAATGAGCAGTTCTTC.

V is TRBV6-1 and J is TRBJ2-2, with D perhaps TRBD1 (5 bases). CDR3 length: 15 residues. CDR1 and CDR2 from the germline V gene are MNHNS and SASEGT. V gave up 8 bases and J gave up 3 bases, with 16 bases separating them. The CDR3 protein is CASSPLRTHTGELFF. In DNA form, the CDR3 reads TGTGCCAGCTCTCCCCTCCGGACACACACCGGGGAGCTGTTTTTT.

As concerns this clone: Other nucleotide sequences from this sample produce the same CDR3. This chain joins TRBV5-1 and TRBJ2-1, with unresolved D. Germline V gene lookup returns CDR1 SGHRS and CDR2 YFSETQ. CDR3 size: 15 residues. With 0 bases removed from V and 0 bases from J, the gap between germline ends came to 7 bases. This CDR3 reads CASSLDGASYNEQFF. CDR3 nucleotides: TGCGCCAGCAGCTTGGATGGAGCCTCCTACAATGAGCAGTTCTTC.